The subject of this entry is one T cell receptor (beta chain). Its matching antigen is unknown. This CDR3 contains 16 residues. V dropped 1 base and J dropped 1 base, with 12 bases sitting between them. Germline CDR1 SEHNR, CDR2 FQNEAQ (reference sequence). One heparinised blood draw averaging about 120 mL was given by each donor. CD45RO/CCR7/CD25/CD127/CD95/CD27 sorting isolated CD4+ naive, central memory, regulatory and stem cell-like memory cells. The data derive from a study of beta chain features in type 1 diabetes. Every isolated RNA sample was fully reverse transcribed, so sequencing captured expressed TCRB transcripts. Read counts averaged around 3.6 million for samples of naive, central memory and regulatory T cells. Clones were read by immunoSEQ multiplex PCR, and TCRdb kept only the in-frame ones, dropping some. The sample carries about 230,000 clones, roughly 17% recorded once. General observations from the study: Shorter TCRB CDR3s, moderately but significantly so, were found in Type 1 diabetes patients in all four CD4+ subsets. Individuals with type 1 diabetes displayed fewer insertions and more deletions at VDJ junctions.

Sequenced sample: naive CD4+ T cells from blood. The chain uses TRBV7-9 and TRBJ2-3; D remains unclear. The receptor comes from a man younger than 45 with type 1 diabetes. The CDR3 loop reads CASSLVSSAGTDTQYF. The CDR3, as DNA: TGTGCCAGCAGCTTAGTGTCCTCGGCCGGCACAGATACGCAGTATTTT.